This TCR beta chain was sequenced for a study of blood T cell repertoires in COVID-19. Study-level background: Samples came from the United States, Italy and Spain, spanning acute and convalescent COVID-19. Sources were T cells, B-cell-depleted T cells, or PBMCs; the material itself was cDNA or gDNA.

This clone was recorded only once. Original processing notes: Scientists estimated how many nucleated cells there were by amplifying reference gene primers. TCRdb keeps only in-frame clones here, not all; method: immunoSEQ multiplex PCR. V and J calls and clone size follow that table, whereas D and trimming were derived from the DNA. The sample holds approximately 72,000 clones; roughly 85% are singletons and the top ten take under 40%. Trimming shortened V by 8 bases and J by 6 bases, and 11 bases separated the two germline ends. The CDR3 is 11 amino acids. Germline V CDR1 and CDR2: GTSNPN, SVGIG (reference sequence).

This sequence was found in a woman aged 80 or over with active or convalescent COVID-19. Sequences were obtained from peripheral blood. V and J are TRBV30 and TRBJ2-1; D is perhaps TRBD1 (5 bases). CDR3 sequence: CAGAERNEQFF. DNA for the CDR3: TGTGCCGGGGCGGAGCGCAATGAGCAGTTCTTC.